This T cell receptor beta chain appears in the sequencing data of a study of CD8+CD57+ T cells in acquired aplastic anemia. This clonotype was seen many times. CD8+CD57+ cell expansion had been shown by flow cytometry in patients chosen for sequencing. Profiling of TCR beta VDJ combinations and CDR3 sequences used genomic DNA as template. TCRdb passed the reads through MiXCR, listing each CDR3 protein once. The sample includes over 40,000 distinct CDR3 sequences, approximately 63% seen only once; the top ten take about 60%. V gave up 3 bases and J gave up 1 base, with 13 bases separating them. CDR1 is LNHDA and CDR2 is SQIVND in the germline V gene (reference sequence). The length of the CDR3 is 15 residues.

The chain recombines TRBV19 with TRBJ2-7; D is tentatively TRBD1 or TRBD2 (5 bases each). This clonotype originated in a human donor with aplastic anemia. Sequenced sample: sorted CD4+, CD8+, or CD8+CD57+ T cells (not recorded which) from PBMCs. Here the CDR3 reads CASSMWMGESYEQYF. The CDR3 DNA sequence: TGTGCCAGTAGTATGTGGATGGGGGAATCCTACGAGCAGTACTTC.